The present TCR beta chain was sequenced within a study of blood T cell repertoires in COVID-19. The CDR3 sequence is 18 residues long. The germline gives CDR1 PRHDT, CDR2 FYEKMQ (reference sequence). Between the trimmed V and J ends, which lost 2 bases and 3 bases, there was a span of 21 bases. Measured with immunoSEQ multiplex PCR; TCRdb has only the in-frame clones, and not every one. Of about 260,000 clones in the sample, less than 90% were seen once. The sample was peripheral blood. This chain uses TRBV13 with TRBJ2-3, with a tentative D call TRBD1 (5 bases). This receptor was obtained from a man under 40 with active or convalescent COVID-19. CDR3 sequence reads: CASSLLADEGADTDTQYF. For the CDR3, the DNA is TGTGCCAGCAGCTTATTGGCTGACGAAGGGGCGGATACAGATACGCAGTATTTT.